The 8 T cell receptor beta chains below come from one sample, sequenced in a study of OX40 agonist ivuxolimab in advanced cancers. Here immunoSEQ multiplex PCR was the method, and the copy in TCRdb shows in-frame clones only, minus some. Seen here are 30,000 to 40,000 clones, about 81% observed once, and the top ten hold about 20%. The starting material was CD4+ or CD8+ T cells sorted from blood, obtained in a trial of the OX40 agonist ivuxolimab. These receptors were obtained from an adult with an advanced solid tumor such as melanoma, head and neck, liver or kidney cancer.

V usage is TRBV4-1 and J usage is TRBJ2-7; perhaps TRBD2 as D (5 bases). CDR1 is MGHRA, CDR2 YSYEKL, per germline. Trimming took off 1 base at V and 6 bases at J, with 13 bases between the two ends. The CDR3 is 14 residues long. The DNA for the CDR3 is TGCGCCAGCAGCCAAGCACGGGTCGGAGGCGAGCAGTACTTC. As protein: CASSQARVGGEQYF.

The chain joins TRBV28 to TRBJ1-1, with 8 bases fitting TRBD1. The CDR3 contains 13 residues. The V and J ends lost 9 bases and 11 bases, in that order; junction bases with no gene match: 14. CDR1 is MDHEN, CDR2 SYDVKM, per germline. The CDR3 spells CARHLDRGNSAFF. The CDR3 nucleotides are TGTGCCAGACATCTCGACAGGGGCAATTCGGCTTTCTTT. Complete variable domain (other parts from reference TRBV28 and TRBJ1-1): DVKVTQSSRYLVKRTGEKVFLECVQDMDHENMFWYRQDPGLGLRLIYFSYDVKMKEKGDIPEGYSVSREKKERFSLILESASTNQTSMYLCARHLDRGNSAFFGQGTRLTVV.

In DNA form, the CDR3 reads TGTGCCAGCAGAAAGACTAGCGGGAGAGCAGATACGCAGTATTTT. This translates into CASRKTSGRADTQYF. The chain employs TRBV2 and TRBJ2-3; 12 bases agree with TRBD2. V shed 6 bases, J shed 4 bases, and the junction held 5 bases outside the gene matches. This CDR3 comprises 15 residues. Germline CDR1 is SNHLY and CDR2 is FYNNEI.

The V gene is TRBV7-9, the J gene TRBJ2-7; 8 bases agree with TRBD1. Germline V CDR1 and CDR2: SEHNR, FQNEAQ (reference sequence). V trimming: 5 bases; J trimming: 4 bases; junction bases outside the gene matches: 7. The CDR3 is 14 amino acids. As DNA, the CDR3 is TGTGCCAGCAGCCTCCCGGGACAGGATTACGAGCAGTACTTC. Amino acids: CASSLPGQDYEQYF.

V usage is TRBV7-3 and J usage is TRBJ1-2; 9 bases fit TRBD1. V was pared by 3 bases and J by 6 bases, with 2 bases of the junction left unmatched. Germline V gene data show CDR1 as SGHTA and CDR2 as FQGTGA. The CDR3 is 13 residues long. CDR3 sequence (DNA): TGTGCCAGCAGCTTCACAGGGGGCGATGGCTACACCTTC. Amino acid sequence: CASSFTGGDGYTF.

Only one count was recorded for this clone. Here the CDR3 DNA reads TGTGCCAGCTCAAGGACTAGCGCCAACGGGGAGCTGTTTTTT. It codes for CASSRTSANGELFF. The rearrangement joins TRBV18 to TRBJ2-2, with 9 bases that match TRBD2. The CDR3 is made up of 14 amino acids. Germline V gives CDR1 KGHSH, CDR2 LQKENI. Germline trimming cut 5 bases from V and 7 bases from J; bases unmatched to any gene: 5.

The J gene is TRBJ1-4, the V gene TRBV6-5; D not certain. CDR3 length equals 15 residues. V lost 0 bases and J 6 bases, leaving 11 bases between the germline ends. In germline, CDR1 is MNHEY, CDR2 SVGAGI. Here the CDR3 DNA reads TGTGCCAGCAGTTACTCCGTGGAGGCATATGAAAAACTGTTTTTT. This codes for CASSYSVEAYEKLFF.

The chain has TRBV5-5 and TRBJ2-7; D call uncertain. CDR3 length: 13 residues. V was trimmed by 1 base and J by 3 bases, leaving 8 bases between them. Germline lookup yields CDR1 SGHKS and CDR2 YYEKEE (reference sequence). The CDR3: CASSLILDYEQYF. CDR3 DNA: TGTGCCAGCAGCTTGATCCTAGACTACGAGCAGTACTTC.